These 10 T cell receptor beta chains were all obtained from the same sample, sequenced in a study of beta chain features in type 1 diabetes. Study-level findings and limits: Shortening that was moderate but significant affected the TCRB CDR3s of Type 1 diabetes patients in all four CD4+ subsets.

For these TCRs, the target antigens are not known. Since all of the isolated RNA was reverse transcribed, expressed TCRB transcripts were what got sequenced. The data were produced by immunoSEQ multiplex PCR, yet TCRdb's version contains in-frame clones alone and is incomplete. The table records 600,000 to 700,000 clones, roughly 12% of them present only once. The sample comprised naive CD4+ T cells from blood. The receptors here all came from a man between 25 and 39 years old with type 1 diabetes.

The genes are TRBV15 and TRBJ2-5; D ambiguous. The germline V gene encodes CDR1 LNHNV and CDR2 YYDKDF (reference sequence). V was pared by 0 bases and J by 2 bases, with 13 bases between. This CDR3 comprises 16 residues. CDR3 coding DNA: TGTGCCACCAGCAGAGACCCTGGACGTATTCAAGAGACCCAGTACTTC. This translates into CATSRDPGRIQETQYF.

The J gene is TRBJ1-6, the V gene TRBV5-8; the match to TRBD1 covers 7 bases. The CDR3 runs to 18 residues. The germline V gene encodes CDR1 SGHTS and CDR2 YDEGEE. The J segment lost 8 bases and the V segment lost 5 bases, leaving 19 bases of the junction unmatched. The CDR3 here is CASSRGIGRGDVYSPLHF. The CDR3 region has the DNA TGTGCCAGCAGTCGTGGGATTGGCAGGGGGGATGTTTATTCACCCCTCCACTTT.

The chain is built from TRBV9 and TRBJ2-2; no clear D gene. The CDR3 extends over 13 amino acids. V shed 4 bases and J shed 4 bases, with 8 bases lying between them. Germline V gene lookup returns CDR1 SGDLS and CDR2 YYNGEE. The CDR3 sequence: CASSPGGTGELFF. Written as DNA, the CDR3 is TGTGCCAGCAGCCCGGGCGGCACCGGGGAGCTGTTTTTT.

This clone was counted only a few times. CDR3 in amino acids: CASSSPDGSTDTQYF. CDR3 DNA: TGTGCCAGCAGCAGCCCCGACGGTAGCACAGATACGCAGTATTTT. This rearrangement joins TRBV28 to TRBJ2-3; D is unclear. CDR1 and CDR2 (germline): MDHEN, SYDVKM. This CDR3 has 15 residues. Trimming shortened V by 6 bases and J by 0 bases, and 13 bases separated the two germline ends.

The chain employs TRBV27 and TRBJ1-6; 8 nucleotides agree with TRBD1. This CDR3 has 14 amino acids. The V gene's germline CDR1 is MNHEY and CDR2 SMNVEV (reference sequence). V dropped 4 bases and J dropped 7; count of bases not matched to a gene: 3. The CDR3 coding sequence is TGTGCCAGCAGTTCCCGGGACAGGAATTCACCCCTCCACTTT. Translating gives CASSSRDRNSPLHF.

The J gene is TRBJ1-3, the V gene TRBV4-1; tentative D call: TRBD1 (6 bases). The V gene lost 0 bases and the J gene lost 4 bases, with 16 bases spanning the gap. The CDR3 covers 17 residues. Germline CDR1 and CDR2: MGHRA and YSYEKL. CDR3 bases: TGCGCCAGCAGCCAAGATCAGCAGGGGATCGGAGGAAACACCATATATTTT. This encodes CASSQDQQGIGGNTIYF.

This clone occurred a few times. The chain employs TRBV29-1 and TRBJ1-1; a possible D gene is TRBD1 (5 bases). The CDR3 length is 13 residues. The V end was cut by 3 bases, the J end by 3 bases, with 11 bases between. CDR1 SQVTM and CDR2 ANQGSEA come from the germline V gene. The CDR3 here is CSVEAQTDTEAFF. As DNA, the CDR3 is TGCAGCGTTGAGGCTCAGACAGACACTGAAGCTTTCTTT.

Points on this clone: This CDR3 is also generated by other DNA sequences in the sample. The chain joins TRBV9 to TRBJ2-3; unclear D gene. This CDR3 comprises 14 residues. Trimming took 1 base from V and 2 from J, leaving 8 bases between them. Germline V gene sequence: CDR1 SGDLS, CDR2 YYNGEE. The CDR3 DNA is TGTGCCAGCAGCGTAAGACCCTCCACAGATACGCAGTATTTT. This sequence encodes CASSVRPSTDTQYF.

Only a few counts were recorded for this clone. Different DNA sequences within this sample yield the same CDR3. The CDR3 is CASSSGGSYNEQFF. In nucleotides, the CDR3 is TGTGCCAGCAGCTCCGGGGGATCCTACAATGAGCAGTTCTTC. The gene calls are TRBV9 and TRBJ2-1, with a possible D match to TRBD2 (6 bases). Germline loops: CDR1 SGDLS, CDR2 YYNGEE. V lost 4 bases and J 1 base, leaving 9 bases between the germline ends. The CDR3 is 14 amino acids.

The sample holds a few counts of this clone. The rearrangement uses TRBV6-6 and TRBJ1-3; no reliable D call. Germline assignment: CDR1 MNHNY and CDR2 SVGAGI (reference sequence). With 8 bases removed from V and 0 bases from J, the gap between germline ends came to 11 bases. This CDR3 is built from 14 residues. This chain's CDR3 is CASRVGNSGNTIYF. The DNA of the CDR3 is TGTGCCAGCCGTGTGGGTAACTCTGGAAACACCATATATTTT.